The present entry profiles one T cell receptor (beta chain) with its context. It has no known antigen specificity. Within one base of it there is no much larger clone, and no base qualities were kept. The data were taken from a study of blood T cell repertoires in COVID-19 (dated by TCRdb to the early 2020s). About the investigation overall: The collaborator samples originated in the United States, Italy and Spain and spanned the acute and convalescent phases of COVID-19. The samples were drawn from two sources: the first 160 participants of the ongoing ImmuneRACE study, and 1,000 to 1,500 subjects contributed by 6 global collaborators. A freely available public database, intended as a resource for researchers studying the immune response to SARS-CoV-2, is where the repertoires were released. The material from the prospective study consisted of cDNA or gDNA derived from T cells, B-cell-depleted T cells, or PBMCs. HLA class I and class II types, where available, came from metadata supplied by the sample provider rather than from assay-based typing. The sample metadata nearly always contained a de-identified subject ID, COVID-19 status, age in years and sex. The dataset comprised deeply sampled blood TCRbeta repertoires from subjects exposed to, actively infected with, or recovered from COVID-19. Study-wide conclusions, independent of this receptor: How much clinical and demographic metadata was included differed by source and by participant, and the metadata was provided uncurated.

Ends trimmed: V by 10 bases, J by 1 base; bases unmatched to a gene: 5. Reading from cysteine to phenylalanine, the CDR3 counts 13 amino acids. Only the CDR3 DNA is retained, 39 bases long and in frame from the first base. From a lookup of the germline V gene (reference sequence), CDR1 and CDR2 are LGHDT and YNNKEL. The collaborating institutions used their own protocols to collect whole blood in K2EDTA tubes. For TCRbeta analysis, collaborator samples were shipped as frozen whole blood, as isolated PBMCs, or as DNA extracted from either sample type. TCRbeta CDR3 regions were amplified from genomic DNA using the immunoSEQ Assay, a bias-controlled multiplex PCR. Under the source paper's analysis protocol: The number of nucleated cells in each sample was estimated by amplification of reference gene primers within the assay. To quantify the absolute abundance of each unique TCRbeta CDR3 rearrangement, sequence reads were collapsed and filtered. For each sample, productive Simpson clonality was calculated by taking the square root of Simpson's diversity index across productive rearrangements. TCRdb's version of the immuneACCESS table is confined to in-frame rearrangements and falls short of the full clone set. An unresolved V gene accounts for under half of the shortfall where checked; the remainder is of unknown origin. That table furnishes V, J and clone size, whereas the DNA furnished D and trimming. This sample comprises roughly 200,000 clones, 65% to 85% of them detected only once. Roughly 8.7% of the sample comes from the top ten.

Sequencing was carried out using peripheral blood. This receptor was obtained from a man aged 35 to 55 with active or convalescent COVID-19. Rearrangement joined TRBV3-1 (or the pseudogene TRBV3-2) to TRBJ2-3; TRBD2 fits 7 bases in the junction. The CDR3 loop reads CATTRGGTDTQYF. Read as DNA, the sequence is TGTGCCACCACTCGGGGGGGCACAGATACGCAGTATTTT.